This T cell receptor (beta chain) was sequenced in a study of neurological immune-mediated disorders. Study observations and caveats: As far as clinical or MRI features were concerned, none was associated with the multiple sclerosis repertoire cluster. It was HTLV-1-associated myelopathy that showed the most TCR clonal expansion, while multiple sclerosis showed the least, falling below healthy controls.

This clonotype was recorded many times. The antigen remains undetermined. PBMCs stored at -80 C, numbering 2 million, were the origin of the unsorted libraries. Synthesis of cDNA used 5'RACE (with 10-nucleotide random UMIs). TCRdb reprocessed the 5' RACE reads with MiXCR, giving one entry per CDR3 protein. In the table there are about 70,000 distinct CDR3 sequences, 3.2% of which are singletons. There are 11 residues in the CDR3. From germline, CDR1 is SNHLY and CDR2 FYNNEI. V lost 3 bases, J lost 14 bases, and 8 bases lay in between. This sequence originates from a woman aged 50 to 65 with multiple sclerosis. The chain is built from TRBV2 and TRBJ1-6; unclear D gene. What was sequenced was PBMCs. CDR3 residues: CASSESVALHF. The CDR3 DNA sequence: TGTGCCAGCAGTGAGAGTGTGGCCCTCCACTTT. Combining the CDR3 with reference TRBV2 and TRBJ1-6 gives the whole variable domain EPEVTQTPSHQVTQMGQEVILRCVPISNHLYFYWYRQILGQKVEFLVSFYNNEISEKSEIFDDQFSVERPDGSNFTLKIRSTKLEDSAMYFCASSESVALHFGNGTRLTVT.